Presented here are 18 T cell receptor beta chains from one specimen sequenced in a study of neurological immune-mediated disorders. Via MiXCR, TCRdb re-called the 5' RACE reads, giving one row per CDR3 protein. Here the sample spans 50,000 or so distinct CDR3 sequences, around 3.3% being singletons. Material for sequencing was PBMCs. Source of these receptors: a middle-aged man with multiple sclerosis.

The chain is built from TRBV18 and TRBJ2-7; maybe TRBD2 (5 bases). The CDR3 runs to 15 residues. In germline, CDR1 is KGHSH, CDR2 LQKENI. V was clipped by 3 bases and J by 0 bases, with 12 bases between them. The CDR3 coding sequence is TGTGCCAGCTCACCGAGGGTGTCTCGCTCCTACGAGCAGTACTTC. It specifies CASSPRVSRSYEQYF.

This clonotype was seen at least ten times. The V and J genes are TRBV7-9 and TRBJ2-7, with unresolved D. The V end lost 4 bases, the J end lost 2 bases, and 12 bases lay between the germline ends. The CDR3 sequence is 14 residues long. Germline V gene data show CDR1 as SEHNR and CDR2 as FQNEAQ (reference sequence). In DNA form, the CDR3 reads TGTGCCAGCAGCTATGACGGGTCTACCTACGAGCAGTACTTC. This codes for CASSYDGSTYEQYF.

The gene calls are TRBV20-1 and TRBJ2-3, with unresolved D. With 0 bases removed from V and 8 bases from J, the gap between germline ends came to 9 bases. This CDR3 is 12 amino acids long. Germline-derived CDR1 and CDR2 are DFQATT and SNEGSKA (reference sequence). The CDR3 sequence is CSARDIRATQYF. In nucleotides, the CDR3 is TGCAGTGCTAGAGATATCCGAGCTACGCAGTATTTT.

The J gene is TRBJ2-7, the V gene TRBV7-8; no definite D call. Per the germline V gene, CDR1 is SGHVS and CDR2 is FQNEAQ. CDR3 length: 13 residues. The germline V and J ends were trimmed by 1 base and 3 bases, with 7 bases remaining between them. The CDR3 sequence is CASSLGMFYEQYF. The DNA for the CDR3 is TGTGCCAGCAGCTTAGGAATGTTCTACGAGCAGTACTTC.

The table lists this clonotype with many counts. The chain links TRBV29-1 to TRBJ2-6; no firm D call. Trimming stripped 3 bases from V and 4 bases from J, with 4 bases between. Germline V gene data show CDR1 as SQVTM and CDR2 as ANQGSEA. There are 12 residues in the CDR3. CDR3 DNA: TGCAGCGTTGACCTAGGGGCCAACGTCCTGACTTTC. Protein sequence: CSVDLGANVLTF.

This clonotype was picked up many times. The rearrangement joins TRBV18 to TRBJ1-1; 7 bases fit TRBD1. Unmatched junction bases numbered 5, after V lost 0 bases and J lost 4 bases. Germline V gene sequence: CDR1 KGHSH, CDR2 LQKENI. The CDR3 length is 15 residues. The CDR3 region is CASSPPNRGVTEAFF. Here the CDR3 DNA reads TGTGCCAGCTCACCACCGAACAGGGGAGTCACTGAAGCTTTCTTT.

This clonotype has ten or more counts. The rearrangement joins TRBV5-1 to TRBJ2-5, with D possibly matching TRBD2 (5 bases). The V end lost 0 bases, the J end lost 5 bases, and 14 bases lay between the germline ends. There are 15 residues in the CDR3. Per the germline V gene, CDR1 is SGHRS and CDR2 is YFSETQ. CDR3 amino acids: CASSLVGEGLETQYF. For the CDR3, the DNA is TGCGCCAGCAGCTTGGTCGGGGAAGGGTTGGAGACCCAGTACTTC.

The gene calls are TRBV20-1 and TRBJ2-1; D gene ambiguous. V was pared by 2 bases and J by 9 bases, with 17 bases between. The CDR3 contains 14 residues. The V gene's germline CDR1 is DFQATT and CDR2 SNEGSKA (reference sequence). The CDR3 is CSARIGWGTGEQFF. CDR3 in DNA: TGCAGTGCTAGAATTGGGTGGGGAACCGGTGAGCAGTTCTTC.

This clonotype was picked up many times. The CDR3 sequence: CSARDPGTSMYHEQFF. The CDR3 DNA reads TGCAGTGCTAGAGATCCGGGGACTAGCATGTACCATGAGCAGTTCTTC. V is TRBV20-1 and J is TRBJ2-1; 9 nucleotides line up with TRBD2. Germline CDR1 DFQATT, CDR2 SNEGSKA (reference sequence). This CDR3 is built from 16 residues. With 0 bases clipped from V and 8 bases from J, the junction kept 11 bases outside the gene matches.

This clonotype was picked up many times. The CDR3, as DNA: TGCAGCGCCCCAGCGGGGGGATCAGATACGCAGTATTTT. It codes for CSAPAGGSDTQYF. The chain carries TRBV29-1 and TRBJ2-3; TRBD2 aligns across 9 bases. V was clipped by 7 bases and J by 4 bases; unmatched bases: 6. This CDR3 has 13 residues. Germline loops: CDR1 SQVTM, CDR2 ANQGSEA.

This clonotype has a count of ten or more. For the CDR3, the DNA is TGTGCCAGCAGCCAGGACCATTACGAGCAGTACTTC. Translated, it gives CASSQDHYEQYF. The chain couples TRBV5-5 to TRBJ2-7; no clear D. V was shortened by 4 bases and J by 4 bases, with 9 bases between the two germline ends. CDR1 is SGHKS and CDR2 is YYEKEE in the germline V gene (reference sequence). The CDR3 runs 12 residues.

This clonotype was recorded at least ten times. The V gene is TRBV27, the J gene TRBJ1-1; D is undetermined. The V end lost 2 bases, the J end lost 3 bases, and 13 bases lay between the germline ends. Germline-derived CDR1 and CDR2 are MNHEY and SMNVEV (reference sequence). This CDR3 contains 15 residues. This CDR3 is CASSLRAGEDTEAFF. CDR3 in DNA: TGTGCCAGCAGTTTAAGGGCGGGTGAGGACACTGAAGCTTTCTTT.

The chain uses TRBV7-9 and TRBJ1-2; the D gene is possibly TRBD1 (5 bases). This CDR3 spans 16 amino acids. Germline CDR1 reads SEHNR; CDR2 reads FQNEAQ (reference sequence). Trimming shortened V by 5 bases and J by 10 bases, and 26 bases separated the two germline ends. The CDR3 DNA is TGTGCCAGCAGCCCAACTGAAAACTGGGGGTCGGATGACTACACCTTC. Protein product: CASSPTENWGSDDYTF.

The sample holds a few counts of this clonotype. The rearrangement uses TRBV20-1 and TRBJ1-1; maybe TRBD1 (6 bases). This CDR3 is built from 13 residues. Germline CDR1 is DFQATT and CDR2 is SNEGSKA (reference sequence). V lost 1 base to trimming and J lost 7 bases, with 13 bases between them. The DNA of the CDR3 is TGCAGTGCTAGAGCCAACAGGGTTGGTGAAGCTTTCTTT. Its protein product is CSARANRVGEAFF.

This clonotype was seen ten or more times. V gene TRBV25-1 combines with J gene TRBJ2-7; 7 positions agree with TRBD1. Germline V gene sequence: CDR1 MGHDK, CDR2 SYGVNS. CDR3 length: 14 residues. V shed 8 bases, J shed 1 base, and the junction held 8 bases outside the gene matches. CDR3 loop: CASEKGQKSYEQYF. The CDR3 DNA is TGTGCCAGCGAAAAGGGACAGAAATCCTACGAGCAGTACTTC.

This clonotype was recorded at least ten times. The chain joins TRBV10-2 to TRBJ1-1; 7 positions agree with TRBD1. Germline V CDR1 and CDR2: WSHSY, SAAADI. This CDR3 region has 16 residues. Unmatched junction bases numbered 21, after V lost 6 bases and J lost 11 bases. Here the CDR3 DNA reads TGCGCCAGCAGCCCGAACAGGGGTCTTTTGGGGTTCTCGGCTTTCTTT. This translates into CASSPNRGLLGFSAFF.

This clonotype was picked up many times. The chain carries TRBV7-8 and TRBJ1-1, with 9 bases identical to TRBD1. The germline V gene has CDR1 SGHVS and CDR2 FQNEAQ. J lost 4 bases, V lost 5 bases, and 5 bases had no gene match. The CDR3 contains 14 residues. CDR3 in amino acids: CASSGQGLVTEAFF. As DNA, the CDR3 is TGTGCCAGCAGCGGACAGGGGTTGGTCACTGAAGCTTTCTTT.

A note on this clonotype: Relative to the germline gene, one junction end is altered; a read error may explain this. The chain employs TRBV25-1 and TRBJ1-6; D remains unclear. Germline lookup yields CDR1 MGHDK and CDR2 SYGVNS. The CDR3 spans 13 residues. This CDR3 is CASSSGYGSPLNF. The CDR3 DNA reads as TGTGCCAGCAGTTCGGGGTACGGTTCACCCCTCAACTTT.